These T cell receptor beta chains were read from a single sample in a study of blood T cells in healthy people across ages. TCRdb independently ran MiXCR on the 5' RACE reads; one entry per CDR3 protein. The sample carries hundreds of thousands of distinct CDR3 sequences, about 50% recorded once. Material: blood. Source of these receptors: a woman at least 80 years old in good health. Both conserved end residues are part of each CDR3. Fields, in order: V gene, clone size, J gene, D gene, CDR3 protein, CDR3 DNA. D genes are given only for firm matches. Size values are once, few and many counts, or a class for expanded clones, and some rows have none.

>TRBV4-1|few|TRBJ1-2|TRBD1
CASSQDRSVGTGDYGYTF
TGCGCCAGCAGCCAAGATAGGAGTGTCGGGACAGGCGACTATGGCTACACCTTC
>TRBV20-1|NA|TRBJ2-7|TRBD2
CSARDRLAGDNEQYF
TGCAGTGCTAGAGATAGGCTAGCGGGGGACAATGAGCAGTACTTC
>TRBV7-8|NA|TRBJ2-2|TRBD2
CASSAGLAGRGELFF
TGTGCCAGCAGCGCCGGACTAGCGGGACGCGGGGAGCTGTTTTTT
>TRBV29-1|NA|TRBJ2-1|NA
CSVEDTATNEQFF
TGCAGCGTTGAAGATACGGCAACCAATGAGCAGTTCTTC
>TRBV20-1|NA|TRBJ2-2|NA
CSGMGGVNTGELFF
TGCAGTGGGATGGGCGGGGTGAACACCGGGGAGCTGTTTTTT
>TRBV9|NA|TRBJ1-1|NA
CASSLEGRPEAFF
TGTGCCAGCAGCCTCGAGGGACGTCCCGAAGCTTTCTTT
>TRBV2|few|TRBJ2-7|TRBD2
CASRKEAGDSAYEQYF
TGTGCCAGCAGGAAGGAAGCGGGAGACTCCGCCTACGAGCAGTACTTC
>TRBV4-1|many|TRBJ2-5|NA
CASSQSGLRQETQYF
TGCGCCAGCAGCCAAAGCGGGTTGCGTCAAGAGACCCAGTACTTC
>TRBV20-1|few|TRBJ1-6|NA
CSAYRDVNSPLHF
TGCAGTGCTTACCGGGACGTGAATTCACCCCTCCACTTT
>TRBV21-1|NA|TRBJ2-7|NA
CASSKRPGNSSYEQYF
TGTGCCAGCAGCAAAAGACCAGGGAACTCTTCCTACGAGCAGTACTTC
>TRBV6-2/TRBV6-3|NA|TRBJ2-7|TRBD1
CASRSGTGLAGEQYF
TGTGCCAGCAGATCCGGGACAGGGCTGGCGGGCGAGCAGTACTTC
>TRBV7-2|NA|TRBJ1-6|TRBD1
CASSFSGTGNSPLHF
TGTGCCAGCAGCTTCTCGGGGACAGGGAATTCACCCCTCCACTTT
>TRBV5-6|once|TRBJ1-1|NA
CASSPPSRVGTEAFF
TGTGCCAGCAGCCCGCCGAGCAGGGTCGGGACTGAAGCTTTCTTT
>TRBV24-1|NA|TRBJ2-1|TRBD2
CATSEPGLADRYNEQFF
TGTGCCACCAGTGAGCCGGGACTAGCGGACCGCTACAATGAGCAGTTCTTC
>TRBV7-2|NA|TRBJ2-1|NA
CASSLRRVRNEQFF
TGTGCCAGCAGCCTCCGGCGCGTCCGCAATGAGCAGTTCTTC
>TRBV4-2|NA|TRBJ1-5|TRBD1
CASSQADTGARQPQHF
TGTGCCAGCAGCCAAGCGGACACAGGGGCGAGGCAGCCCCAGCATTTT
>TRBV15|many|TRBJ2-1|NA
CATSRQAGTYNEQFF
TGTGCCACCAGCAGACAAGCAGGAACCTACAATGAGCAGTTCTTC
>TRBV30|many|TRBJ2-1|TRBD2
CAWSVLAGGRNEQFF
TGTGCCTGGAGTGTACTAGCGGGGGGGCGGAATGAGCAGTTCTTC
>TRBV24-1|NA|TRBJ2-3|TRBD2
CATSDYFGGALNTQYF
TGTGCCACCAGTGACTACTTCGGGGGGGCCTTGAATACGCAGTATTTT
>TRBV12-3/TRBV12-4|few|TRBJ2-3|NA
CASRPLPITDTQYF
TGTGCCAGCAGACCCTTGCCCATCACAGATACGCAGTATTTT
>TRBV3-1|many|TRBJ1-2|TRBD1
CASSQFLGAGGNYGYTF
TGTGCCAGCAGCCAATTTCTGGGGGCAGGGGGGAACTATGGCTACACCTTC
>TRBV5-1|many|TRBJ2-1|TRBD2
CASSVDVGRDEQFF
TGCGCCAGCAGCGTTGATGTGGGGAGGGATGAGCAGTTCTTC
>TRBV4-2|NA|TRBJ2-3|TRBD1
CASSPEKRTGGTDTQYF
TGTGCCAGCAGCCCCGAAAAACGGACAGGGGGCACAGATACGCAGTATTTT
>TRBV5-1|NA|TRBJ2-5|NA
CASSSEGVSPNEQYF
TGCGCCAGCAGCTCCGAAGGAGTTTCTCCAAATGAGCAGTACTTC
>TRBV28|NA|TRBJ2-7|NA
CASTPSVGGRRMYF
TGTGCCAGCACCCCCAGTGTGGGCGGAAGAAGAATGTACTTC
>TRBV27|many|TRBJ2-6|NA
CASSGTLSGANVLTF
TGTGCCAGCAGCGGGACCCTCTCTGGGGCCAACGTCCTGACTTTC
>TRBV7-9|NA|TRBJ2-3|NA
CASSPWIPSADTQYF
TGTGCCAGCAGCCCCTGGATCCCGAGTGCAGATACGCAGTATTTT
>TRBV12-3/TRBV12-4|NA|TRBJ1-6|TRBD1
CASSPGDRTSPLHF
TGTGCCAGCAGTCCGGGGGACAGGACTTCACCCCTCCACTTT
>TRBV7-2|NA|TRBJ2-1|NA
CASSSCTGFSEQFF
TGTGCCAGCAGCTCCTGTACGGGGTTCAGTGAGCAGTTCTTC
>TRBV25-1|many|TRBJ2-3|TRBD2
CASSEGGGGNTDTQYF
TGTGCCAGCAGTGAAGGGGGCGGGGGGAACACAGATACGCAGTATTTT
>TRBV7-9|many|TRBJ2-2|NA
CASSPRPASNTGELFF
TGTGCCAGCAGCCCCCGCCCGGCCTCGAACACCGGGGAGCTGTTTTTT
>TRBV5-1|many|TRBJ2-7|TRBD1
CASRDRVYEQYF
TGCGCCAGCCGGGACAGGGTCTACGAGCAGTACTTC
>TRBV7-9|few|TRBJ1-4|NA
CASSLVPLNEKLFF
TGTGCCAGCAGCTTAGTTCCCCTTAATGAAAAACTGTTTTTT
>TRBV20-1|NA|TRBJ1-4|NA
CSAPGEGGNEKLFF
TGCAGTGCTCCAGGGGAGGGCGGTAATGAAAAACTGTTTTTT
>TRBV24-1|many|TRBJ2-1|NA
CATSAQWGNEQFF
TGTGCCACCAGTGCCCAGTGGGGTAATGAGCAGTTCTTC
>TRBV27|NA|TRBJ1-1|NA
CASSLTAGLQNTEAFF
TGTGCCAGCAGCCTCACCGCGGGACTGCAGAACACTGAAGCTTTCTTT
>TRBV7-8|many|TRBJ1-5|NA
CASSPVNQPQHF
TGTGCCAGCAGCCCTGTCAATCAGCCCCAGCATTTT
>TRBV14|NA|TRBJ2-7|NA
CASSRRTGSRYNEQYF
TGTGCCAGCAGCCGACGAACAGGGAGTAGGTACAATGAGCAGTACTTC
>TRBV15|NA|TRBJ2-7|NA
CATSRPGANTYEQYF
TGTGCCACCAGCAGGCCCGGGGCCAACACCTACGAGCAGTACTTC
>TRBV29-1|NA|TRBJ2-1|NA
CNDGQTYNEQFF
TGCAACGACGGACAGACATACAATGAGCAGTTCTTC
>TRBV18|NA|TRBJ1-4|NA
CASSPGRHPTTNERLFF
TGTGCCAGCTCACCAGGTCGCCACCCGACAACTAATGAAAGACTGTTTTTT
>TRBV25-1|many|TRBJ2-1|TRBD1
CASSVDRATYNEQFF
TGTGCCAGCAGTGTCGACAGGGCCACTTACAATGAGCAGTTCTTC
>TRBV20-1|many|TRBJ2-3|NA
CSATDTDHAETQYF
TGCAGTGCTACAGACACAGACCACGCCGAGACGCAGTATTTT
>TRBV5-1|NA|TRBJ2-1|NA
CASGQAYNEQFF
TGTGCCAGCGGCCAGGCCTACAATGAGCAGTTCTTC
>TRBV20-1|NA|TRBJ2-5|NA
CSAREGYQETQYF
TGCAGTGCTAGGGAGGGATACCAAGAGACCCAGTACTTC
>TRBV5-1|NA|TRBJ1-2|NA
CASTSTWSGYGYTF
TGCGCCAGCACCAGTACGTGGTCGGGTTATGGCTACACCTTC
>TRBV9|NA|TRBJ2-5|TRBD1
CASSEEGGSYNEQYF
TGTGCCAGCAGCGAAGAAGGGGGCAGTTACAATGAGCAGTACTTC
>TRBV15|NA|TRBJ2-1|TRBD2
CATSRGLGPDTQFF
TGTGCCACCAGCAGGGGACTAGGACCCGATACGCAGTTCTTC
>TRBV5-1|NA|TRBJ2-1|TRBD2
CASSSSGLVSNEQFF
TGCGCCAGCAGCTCCTCGGGACTAGTGAGCAATGAGCAGTTCTTC
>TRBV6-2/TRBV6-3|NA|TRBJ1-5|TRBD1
CASRTGIANQPQHF
TGTGCCAGCAGGACAGGGATAGCAAATCAGCCCCAGCATTTT
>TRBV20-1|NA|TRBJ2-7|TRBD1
CSARDPLTGLYEQYF
TGCAGTGCTAGGGATCCTCTGACAGGGCTCTACGAGCAGTACTTC